This TCR beta chain was captured by sequencing in a study of T cell repertoires in cytomegalovirus infection (dated by TCRdb to about 2019). About the investigation overall: Because public TCR beta signatures pointed to carriage of CMV infection together with the matching HLA type, the HLA type of each donor mattered for the analysis.

A note on this clonotype: The specificity of this receptor is unknown. No much larger clone exists at a distance of one base, and base qualities are not known.

The full study reports these points: In the ex vivo response, HLA-C-restricted CMV-specific TCR beta clonotypes were dominant, and in two of eight donors the single most frequent clonotype came from this HLA-C-restricted group. Carriers of CMV infection plus the relevant HLA type were discriminated by the cumulative frequency of public TCR beta family members in the study cohort and in an independent roughly 350-donor cohort.

TCRdb shows the sequencer as Illumina HiSeq 1500. TCRdb cleaned the public reads at Q25 with fastp, built clones with MiXCR and kept in-frame beta chains. Rows merge per CDR3 protein into single entries with the most common DNA and genes. Here the sample has 97,000 or so distinct CDR3 sequences; about 15% occur a single time. Around 8.2% of the sample is in the top ten clones. Specimen: PBMCs. The source is a human donor in good health (CMV status not recorded). Some clones in this sample may be carry-over from other donors' samples.

Read as DNA, the sequence is TGTGCCAGCAGTTATAAGGCCAGCAATCAGCCCCAGCATTTT. The encoded protein is CASSYKASNQPQHF. The chain couples TRBV6-5 to TRBJ1-5; no confident D gene assignment can be made. Including cysteine and phenylalanine, the CDR3 has 14 amino acids. The retained sequence is limited to the CDR3, 42 bases, with the frame set at the first base. The junction shows trimming of 3 bases on V and 1 base on J, plus 7 bases between the germline ends. Based on the germline V gene, the CDR1 and CDR2 sequences are MNHEY and SVGAGI.